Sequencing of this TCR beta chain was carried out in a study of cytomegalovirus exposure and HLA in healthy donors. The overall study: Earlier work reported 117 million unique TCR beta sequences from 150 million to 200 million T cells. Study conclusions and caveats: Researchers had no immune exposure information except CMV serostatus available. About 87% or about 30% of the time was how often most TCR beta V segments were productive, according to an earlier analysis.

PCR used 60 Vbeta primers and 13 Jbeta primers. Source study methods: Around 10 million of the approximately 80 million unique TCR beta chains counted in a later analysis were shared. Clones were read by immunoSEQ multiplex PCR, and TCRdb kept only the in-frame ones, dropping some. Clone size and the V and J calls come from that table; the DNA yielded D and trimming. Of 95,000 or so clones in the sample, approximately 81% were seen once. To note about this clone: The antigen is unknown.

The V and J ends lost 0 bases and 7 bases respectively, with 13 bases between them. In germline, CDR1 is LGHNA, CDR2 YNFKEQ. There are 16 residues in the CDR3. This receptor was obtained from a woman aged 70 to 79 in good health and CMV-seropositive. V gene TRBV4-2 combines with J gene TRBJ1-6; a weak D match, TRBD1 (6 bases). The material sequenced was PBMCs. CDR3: CASSQDVVGANSPLHF. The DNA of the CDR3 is TGTGCCAGCAGCCAAGATGTGGTGGGGGCCAATTCACCCCTCCACTTT.